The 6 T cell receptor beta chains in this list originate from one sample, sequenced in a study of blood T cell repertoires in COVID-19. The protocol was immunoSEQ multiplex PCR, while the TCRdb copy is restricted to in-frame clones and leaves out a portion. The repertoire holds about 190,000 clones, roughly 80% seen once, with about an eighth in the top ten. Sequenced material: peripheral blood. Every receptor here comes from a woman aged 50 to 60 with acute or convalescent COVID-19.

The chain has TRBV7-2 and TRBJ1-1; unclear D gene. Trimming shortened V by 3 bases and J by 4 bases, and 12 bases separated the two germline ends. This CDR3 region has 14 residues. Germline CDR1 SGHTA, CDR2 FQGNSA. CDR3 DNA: TGTGCCAGCAGCTTGTTCCGTCCGGGCACTGAAGCTTTCTTT. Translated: CASSLFRPGTEAFF.

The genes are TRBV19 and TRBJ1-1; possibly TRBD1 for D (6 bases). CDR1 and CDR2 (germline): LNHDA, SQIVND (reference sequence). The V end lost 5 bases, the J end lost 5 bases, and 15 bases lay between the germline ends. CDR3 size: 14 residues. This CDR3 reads CASSPWGGLTEAFF. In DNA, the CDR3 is TGTGCCAGTAGTCCCTGGGGGGGGCTGACTGAAGCTTTCTTT.

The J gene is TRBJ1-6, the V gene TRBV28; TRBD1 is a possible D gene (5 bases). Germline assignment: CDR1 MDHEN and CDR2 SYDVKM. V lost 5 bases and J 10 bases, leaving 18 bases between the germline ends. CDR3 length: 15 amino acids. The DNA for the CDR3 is TGTGCCAGCAGTGGCTGGTCCAGCGGGGGGTCACCCCTCCACTTT. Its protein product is CASSGWSSGGSPLHF.

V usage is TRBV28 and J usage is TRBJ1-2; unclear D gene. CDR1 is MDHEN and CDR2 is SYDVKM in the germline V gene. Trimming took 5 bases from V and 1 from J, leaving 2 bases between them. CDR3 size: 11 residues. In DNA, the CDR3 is TGTGCCAGCAGTCATAACTATGGCTACACCTTC. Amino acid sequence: CASSHNYGYTF.

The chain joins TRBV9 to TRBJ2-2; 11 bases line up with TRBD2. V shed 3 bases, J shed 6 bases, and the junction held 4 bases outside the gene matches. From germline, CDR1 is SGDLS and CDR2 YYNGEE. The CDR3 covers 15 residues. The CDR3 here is CASSADSGRAGELFF. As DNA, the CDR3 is TGTGCCAGCAGCGCGGATAGCGGGAGGGCCGGGGAGCTGTTTTTT.

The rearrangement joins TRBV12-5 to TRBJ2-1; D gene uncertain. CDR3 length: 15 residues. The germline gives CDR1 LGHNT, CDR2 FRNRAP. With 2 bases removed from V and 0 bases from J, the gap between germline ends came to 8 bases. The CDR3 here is CASGLMPSSYNEQFF. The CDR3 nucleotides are TGTGCTAGTGGTTTGATGCCTAGCTCCTACAATGAGCAGTTCTTC.